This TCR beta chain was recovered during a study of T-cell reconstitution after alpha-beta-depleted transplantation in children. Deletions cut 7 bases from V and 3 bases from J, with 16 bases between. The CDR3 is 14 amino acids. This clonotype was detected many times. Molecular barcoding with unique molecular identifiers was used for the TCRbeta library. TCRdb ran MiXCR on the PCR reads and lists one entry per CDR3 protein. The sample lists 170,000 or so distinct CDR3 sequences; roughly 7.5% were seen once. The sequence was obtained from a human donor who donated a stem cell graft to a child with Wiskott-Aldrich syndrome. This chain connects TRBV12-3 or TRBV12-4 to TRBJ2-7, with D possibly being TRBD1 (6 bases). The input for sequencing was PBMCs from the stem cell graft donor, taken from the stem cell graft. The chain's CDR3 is CASNHDRSRYEQYF. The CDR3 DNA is TGTGCCAGCAACCACGACAGGAGCCGCTACGAGCAGTACTTC.